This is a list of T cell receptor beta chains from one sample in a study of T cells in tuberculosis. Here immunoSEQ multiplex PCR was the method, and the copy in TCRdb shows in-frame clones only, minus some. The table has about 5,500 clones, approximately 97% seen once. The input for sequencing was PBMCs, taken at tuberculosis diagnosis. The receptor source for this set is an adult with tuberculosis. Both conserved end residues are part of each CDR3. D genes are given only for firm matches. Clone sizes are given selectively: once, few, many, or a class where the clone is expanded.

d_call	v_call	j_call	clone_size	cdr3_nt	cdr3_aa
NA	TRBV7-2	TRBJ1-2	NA	TGTGCCAGCAGCTCAGGACAGACCTATGGCTACACCTTC	CASSSGQTYGYTF
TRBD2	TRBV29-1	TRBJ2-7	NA	TGCAGCGTTGCCATGGGGGACTACTCCTACGAGCAGTACTTC	CSVAMGDYSYEQYF
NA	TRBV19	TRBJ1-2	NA	TGTGCCAGTAGTGAGGAGGGACGTGGCTACACCTTC	CASSEEGRGYTF
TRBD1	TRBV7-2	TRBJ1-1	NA	TGTGCCAGCAGTAGACAGGGCCGGACTGAAGCTTTCTTT	CASSRQGRTEAFF
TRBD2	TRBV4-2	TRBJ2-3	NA	TGTGCCAGCAGCCAGGGACTAGCGGGTGCTACGCAGTATTTT	CASSQGLAGATQYF
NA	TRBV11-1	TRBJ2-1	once	TGTGCCAGCAGCTCCCAGGGGTATGAGCAGTTCTTC	CASSSQGYEQFF
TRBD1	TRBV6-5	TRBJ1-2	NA	TGTGCCAGCAGTTACGGTGGGACAGCGAACTATGGCTACACCTTC	CASSYGGTANYGYTF
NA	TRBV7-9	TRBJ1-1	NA	TGTGCCAGCAAAGGTTTCGGGGCGGGGACTGAAGCTTTCTTT	CASKGFGAGTEAFF
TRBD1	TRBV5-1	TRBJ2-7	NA	TGCGCCAGCAGCGCCGGGACAGGCTCCTACGAGCAGTACTTC	CASSAGTGSYEQYF
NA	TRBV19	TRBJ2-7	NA	TGTGCCAGTAGTATGGGAGGAACCCGCGAGCAGTACTTC	CASSMGGTREQYF
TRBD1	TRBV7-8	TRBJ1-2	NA	TGTGCCAGCAGCTTAGTGGCTGGGGACAGGCTCCATGGCTACACCTTC	CASSLVAGDRLHGYTF
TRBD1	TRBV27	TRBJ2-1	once	TGTGCCAGCAGTTTATATCCCTCCGGGGACAGGGACGGCGATGAGCAGTTCTTC	CASSLYPSGDRDGDEQFF
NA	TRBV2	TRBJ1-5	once	TGTGCCAGCAGTGCCAGGGTTGGCAATCAGCCCCAGCATTTT	CASSARVGNQPQHF
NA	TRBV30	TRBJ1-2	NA	TGTGCCTGGGCCCAAGGGGCAGATGGCTACACCTTC	CAWAQGADGYTF
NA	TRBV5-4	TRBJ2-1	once	TGTGCCAGCAGCTTGGCCTATGGTAGCGGACGATACAATGAGCAGTTCTTC	CASSLAYGSGRYNEQFF
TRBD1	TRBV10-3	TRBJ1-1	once	TGTGCCATCAGGGAGACAGGGGAGGCTTTCTTT	CAIRETGEAFF
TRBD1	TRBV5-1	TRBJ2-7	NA	TGCGCCAGCAGCTTAGGACAGGGATGGGAGCAGTACTTC	CASSLGQGWEQYF